This TCR beta chain was obtained from a study of blood T cells in healthy people across ages. A J-beta primer mix and a sample-barcoded 5' primer were used in a second PCR of about 7 to 12 cycles. TCRdb independently ran MiXCR on the 5' RACE reads; one entry per CDR3 protein. The table records roughly 800,000 distinct CDR3 sequences, roughly 64% of them present only once. Deletions cut 2 bases from V and 5 bases from J, with 10 bases between. The CDR3 has 13 residues. Germline loops: CDR1 MGHDK, CDR2 SYGVNS. The TCR comes from a man in his thirties or forties in good health. The sequenced sample was blood. This chain joins TRBV25-1 and TRBJ2-7; D possibly corresponds to TRBD1 (6 bases). This chain's CDR3 is CASSEGQFDEQYF. CDR3 nucleotides: TGTGCCAGCAGTGAAGGACAGTTTGACGAGCAGTACTTC.